This T cell receptor (beta chain) was documented in a study of blood T cell repertoires in COVID-19. Study context: Italy, Spain and the United States were the sources of the convalescent and acute COVID-19 samples. T cells, B-cell-depleted T cells, or PBMCs supplied cDNA or gDNA.

In the original analysis: Using reference gene primer amplification, nucleated cell counts were estimated. The table came from immunoSEQ multiplex PCR; TCRdb's copy has only in-frame clones and leaves some out. For V, J and clone size, that table is used; D and trimming come from the DNA. The table shows 150,000 to 200,000 clones, with 92% occurring only once. CDR1 is SNHLY and CDR2 is FYNNEI in the germline V gene. CDR3 length equals 15 residues. The ends were cut back, 7 bases at V and 2 bases at J, with 15 bases in the middle. The clonotype originates from a young man with COVID-19, enrolled during active disease. Sequences were obtained from peripheral blood. V usage is TRBV2 and J usage is TRBJ1-3; unclear D gene. The CDR3, as DNA: TGTGCCAGCACCCAAAGGACGGGAGCTGGAAACACCATATATTTT. This translates into CASTQRTGAGNTIYF.